These 9 T cell receptor beta chains originate from one sample sequenced in a study of shared clonotypes between healthy human individuals. Measured with immunoSEQ multiplex PCR; TCRdb has only the in-frame clones, and not every one. The data show roughly 770,000 clones, approximately 97% seen once. Naive CD8 cells lacked CD45RO and underwent positive selection for CCR7, leaving out terminally differentiated effector memory CD45RA+ cells. Specimen: naive CD8+ T cells sorted from blood. The receptors were sampled from a man younger than 40 in good health.

The rearrangement links TRBV7-9 to TRBJ2-7, with D perhaps matching TRBD1 or TRBD2 (5 bases each). Trimming stripped 7 bases from V and 4 bases from J, with 17 bases between. The CDR3 loop spans 14 amino acids. Per germline, CDR1 SEHNR and CDR2 FQNEAQ (reference sequence). CDR3 DNA: TGTGCCAGCACCAGGGACCAGCGATTGTACGAGCAGTACTTC. As protein: CASTRDQRLYEQYF. The full variable domain, with the rest looked up from reference TRBV7-9 and TRBJ2-7, is DTGVSQNPRHKITKRGQNVTFRCDPISEHNRLYWYRQTLGQGPEFLTYFQNEAQLEKSRLLSDRFSAERPKGSFSTLEIQRTEQGDSAMYLCASTRDQRLYEQYFGPGTRLTVT.

This clone has just one count. This rearrangement joins TRBV11-2 to TRBJ2-3; possibly TRBD2 for D (5 bases). Trimming shortened V by 7 bases and J by 4 bases, and 15 bases separated the two germline ends. The CDR3 has 14 residues. CDR1 and CDR2 from the germline V gene are SGHAT and FQNNGV. As DNA, the CDR3 is TGTGCCAGCAAGGCGGGTCGGAGTGCAGATACGCAGTATTTT. This translates into CASKAGRSADTQYF.

The CDR3 DNA follows: TGTGCCATCAGTGCCGTACAGGGGGAGGAAGATACGCAGTATTTT. Protein product: CAISAVQGEEDTQYF. The chain has TRBV10-3 and TRBJ2-3; 8 positions agree with TRBD1. The V gene's germline CDR1 is ENHRY and CDR2 SYGVKD. J was trimmed by 5 bases and V by 4 bases; bases with no gene match: 8. The CDR3 totals 15 residues.

This sequence joins TRBV11-2 and TRBJ1-3; a weak D match, TRBD1 (6 bases). This CDR3 spans 15 amino acids. V dropped 5 bases and J dropped 4 bases, with 15 bases sitting between them. Germline assignment: CDR1 SGHAT and CDR2 FQNNGV. DNA of the CDR3: TGTGCCAGCAGCCGGTACGGGGGCAGCGGAAACACCATATATTTT. Amino acid sequence: CASSRYGGSGNTIYF.

Comment on this clone: This same CDR3 is encoded by further DNA sequences in the sample. V usage is TRBV27 and J usage is TRBJ2-7, with D maybe TRBD1 (5 bases). Germline-derived CDR1 and CDR2 are MNHEY and SMNVEV (reference sequence). The CDR3 runs to 15 residues. V was clipped by 3 bases and J by 0 bases, with 12 bases between them. The CDR3: CASSFGTGSSYEQYF. CDR3 sequence (DNA): TGTGCCAGCAGTTTTGGTACAGGCAGCTCCTACGAGCAGTACTTC.

The chain's CDR3 is CSAMDPQGVYNEQFF. In DNA, the CDR3 is TGCAGCGCCATGGATCCCCAAGGGGTTTACAATGAGCAGTTCTTC. V gene TRBV29-1 combines with J gene TRBJ2-1; D is perhaps TRBD1 (5 bases). The CDR3 has 15 amino acids. V lost 7 bases, J lost 4 bases, and 20 bases lay in between. CDR1 SQVTM and CDR2 ANQGSEA come from the germline V gene.

This rearrangement joins TRBV5-5 to TRBJ2-6, with D uncertain. The germline V gene has CDR1 SGHKS and CDR2 YYEKEE (reference sequence). The CDR3 extends over 19 amino acids. Trimming shortened V by 0 bases and J by 0 bases, and 16 bases separated the two germline ends. The CDR3 is CASSLDGSVPPSGANVLTF. The DNA of the CDR3 is TGTGCCAGCAGCTTGGACGGATCGGTTCCCCCCTCTGGGGCCAACGTCCTGACTTTC.

This clone was picked up one time. This chain connects TRBV7-6 to TRBJ1-5, with D possibly matching TRBD1 (5 bases). The CDR3 has 16 amino acids. V gave up 1 base and J gave up 2 bases, with 12 bases separating them. CDR1 and CDR2 (germline): SGHVS, FNYEAQ. The CDR3 region is CASSLVAGDGNQPQHF. The CDR3 DNA sequence: TGTGCCAGCAGCTTAGTTGCGGGGGACGGCAATCAGCCCCAGCATTTT.

The V call is TRBV19, the J call TRBJ1-5, with a tentative D call TRBD1 (6 bases). V shed 3 bases and J shed 0 bases, with 18 bases lying between them. Germline V lookup: CDR1 LNHDA, CDR2 SQIVND (reference sequence). The CDR3 loop spans 18 amino acids. CDR3 nucleotides: TGTGCCAGTAGTATTCCACCCGACAGGCTAGATAGCAATCAGCCCCAGCATTTT. This codes for CASSIPPDRLDSNQPQHF. Together with reference TRBV19 and TRBJ1-5, the CDR3 gives the full variable domain: DGGITQSPKYLFRKEGQNVTLSCEQNLNHDAMYWYRQDPGQGLRLIYYSQIVNDFQKGDIAEGYSVSREKKESFPLTVTSAQKNPTAFYLCASSIPPDRLDSNQPQHFGDGTRLSIL.